The present T cell receptor (beta chain) was sequenced within a study of blood T cell repertoires in COVID-19. Study at large: COVID-19 samples from acute and convalescent phases originated in the United States, Italy and Spain. In each case, the material was cDNA or gDNA derived from T cells, B-cell-depleted T cells, or PBMCs.

Authors' data handling: Counts of nucleated cells, estimated from reference gene primer amplification, were obtained. The method was immunoSEQ multiplex PCR; TCRdb's version includes in-frame clones alone and lacks a portion of them. V, J and clone size reflect that table, while D and trimming were determined from the DNA. This table holds roughly 210,000 clones, roughly nine tenths found once. The sequence derives from a man between 70 and 80 years old with acute or convalescent COVID-19. The sequenced material came from peripheral blood.

The CDR3 reads CASSQRLAGANTGELFF. DNA of the CDR3: TGTGCCAGCAGCCAACGACTAGCGGGGGCGAACACCGGGGAGCTGTTTTTT. The V gene is TRBV27, the J gene TRBJ2-2, with 12 bases that match TRBD2. CDR3 length: 17 amino acids. The junction had 5 bases not matched to a gene; V was cut back by 6 bases and J by 0 bases. CDR1 and CDR2 from the germline V gene are MNHEY and SMNVEV (reference sequence).